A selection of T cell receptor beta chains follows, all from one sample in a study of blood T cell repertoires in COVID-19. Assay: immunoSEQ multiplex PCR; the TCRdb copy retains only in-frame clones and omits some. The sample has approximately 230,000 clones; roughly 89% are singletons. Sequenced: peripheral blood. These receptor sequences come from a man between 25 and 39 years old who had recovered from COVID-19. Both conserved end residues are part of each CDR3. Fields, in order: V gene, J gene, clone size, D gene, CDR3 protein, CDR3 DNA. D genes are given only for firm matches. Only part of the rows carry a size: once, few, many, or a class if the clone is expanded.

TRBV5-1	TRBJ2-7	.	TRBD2	CASSLAERGGPYEQYF	TGCGCCAGCAGCTTGGCCGAGCGGGGGGGCCCGTACGAGCAGTACTTC
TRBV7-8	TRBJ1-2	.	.	CASSPLGLYGYTF	TGTGCCAGCAGCCCGCTGGGGCTGTATGGCTACACCTTC
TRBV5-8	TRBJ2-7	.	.	CASEVRGFAYEQYF	TGTGCCAGCGAGGTCCGCGGCTTCGCCTACGAGCAGTACTTC
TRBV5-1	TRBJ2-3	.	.	CASTLGGTGTDTQYF	TGCGCCAGCACCCTGGGCGGGACAGGCACAGATACGCAGTATTTT
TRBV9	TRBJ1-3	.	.	CASSPRLGNGNTIYF	TGTGCCAGCAGCCCTCGTTTGGGCAATGGGAACACCATATATTTT
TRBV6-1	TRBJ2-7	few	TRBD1	CASSERGQGAGEQYF	TGTGCCAGCAGTGAACGTGGACAGGGGGCGGGGGAGCAGTACTTC
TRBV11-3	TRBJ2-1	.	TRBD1	CASSPRQGYYNEQFF	TGTGCCAGCAGCCCGCGACAGGGGTACTACAATGAGCAGTTCTTC
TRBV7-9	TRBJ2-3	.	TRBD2	CASSPNGLAGGITDTQYF	TGTGCCAGCAGCCCCAACGGCCTAGCGGGGGGGATCACAGATACGCAGTATTTT
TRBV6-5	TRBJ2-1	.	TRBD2	CASSSLAGAGNEQFF	TGTGCCAGCAGTTCACTAGCGGGGGCCGGGAATGAGCAGTTCTTC
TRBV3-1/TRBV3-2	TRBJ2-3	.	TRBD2	CASSHRWGGGTTDTQYF	TGTGCCAGCAGCCACCGCTGGGGCGGGGGAACCACAGATACGCAGTATTTT
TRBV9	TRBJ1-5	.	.	CASSVGDTSNQPQHF	TGTGCCAGCAGCGTAGGGGACACGAGCAATCAGCCCCAGCATTTT
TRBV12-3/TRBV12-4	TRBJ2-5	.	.	CASSPEGETQYF	TGTGCCAGCAGTCCCGAGGGTGAGACCCAGTACTTC
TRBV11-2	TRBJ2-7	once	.	CASRTGYEQYF	TGTGCCAGCAGGACAGGCTACGAGCAGTACTTC
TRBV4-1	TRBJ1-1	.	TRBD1	CASSHNRGHTEAFF	TGCGCCAGCAGCCATAACAGGGGGCACACTGAAGCTTTCTTT